The 5 T cell receptor beta chains below were found in one sample sequenced in a study of early T cells in non-severe SARS-CoV-2 infection. MiXCR, applied by TCRdb to the 5' RACE reads, yields one record per CDR3 protein. The table records about 40,000 distinct CDR3 sequences, 5% to 6.5% of them present only once. The sequenced sample was whole blood. Receptors were obtained from an adult who was a healthcare worker with PCR-confirmed SARS-CoV-2 infection or an uninfected control (not recorded which).

This clonotype was seen many times. The chain links TRBV20-1 to TRBJ2-1; 7 nucleotides agree with TRBD2. CDR3 length equals 15 residues. From germline, CDR1 is DFQATT and CDR2 SNEGSKA (reference sequence). Trimming at V came to 6 bases and at J to 7 bases, leaving 15 bases not matched to a gene. CDR3 DNA sequence: TGCAGTGCAAAGTCAGCCTGGGAGGGCCGTAATGAGCAGTTCTTC. Residues: CSAKSAWEGRNEQFF.

This clonotype has ten or more counts. V is TRBV25-1 and J is TRBJ2-1; 8 bases map to TRBD1. The CDR3 is made up of 17 amino acids. Germline lookup yields CDR1 MGHDK and CDR2 SYGVNS. V dropped 0 bases and J dropped 8; count of bases not matched to a gene: 12. The CDR3: CASSEYRRLQGADEQFF. Here the CDR3 DNA reads TGTGCCAGCAGTGAATATCGTCGCCTGCAGGGGGCCGATGAGCAGTTCTTC.

This clonotype was seen repeatedly, ten times or more. The V call is TRBV7-2, the J call TRBJ1-1, with TRBD1 identical over 7 bases. Germline V gene sequence: CDR1 SGHTA, CDR2 FQGNSA. CDR3 length: 12 residues. V lost 3 bases and J lost 10; bases outside the gene matches: 5. The CDR3 bases are TGTGCCAGCAGCTTCGAACAGGGGCGAGCTTTCTTT. Translating gives CASSFEQGRAFF.

This clonotype was found many times. The rearrangement uses TRBV6-1 and TRBJ1-2; no clear D. Germline V gene sequence: CDR1 MNHNS, CDR2 SASEGT. This CDR3 region has 12 residues. V dropped 4 bases and J dropped 0 bases, with 3 bases sitting between them. This CDR3 is CASSAANYGYTF. The CDR3 nucleotides read TGTGCCAGCAGTGCAGCTAACTATGGCTACACCTTC.

The V and J genes are TRBV2 and TRBJ2-7, with TRBD1 matching over 9 bases. Germline V gene lookup returns CDR1 SNHLY and CDR2 FYNNEI. Trimming at V came to 8 bases and at J to 1 base, leaving 9 bases not matched to a gene. The CDR3 is 15 residues long. CDR3 sequence: CASRAKTGGSYEQYF. The CDR3 nucleotides are TGTGCCAGCCGCGCTAAGACAGGGGGATCCTACGAGCAGTACTTC.